This T cell receptor (beta chain) originates from a study of cytotoxic CD8 clonotypes in ibrutinib-treated CLL (dated by TCRdb to about 2021). Regarding the complete study: The cohort was composed of ten to eleven relapsed/refractory and about 15 treatment-naive patients; IGHV unmutated status was identified in roughly 17 patients. Partial responses were observed in some 24 patients and complete responses in 2; after a median follow-up of around 68 months, remission was maintained in 14 patients and progression was observed in approximately twelve. Cryopreserved peripheral blood mononuclear cells were collected at three points: before therapy, at response, and at either sustained remission or disease progression. The response samples were drawn at a median of approximately 12 months into treatment, with a range of roughly 6 to 36 months. Of the roughly 86 participants in the trial, 26 had longitudinal samples available. An average of 255,043 productive templates and 94,082 productive rearrangements was obtained per sample. General study outcomes and caveats: At ibrutinib response clonality went up, during sustained remission it held steady, and at progression it dropped back toward baseline. Public clonotypes were rare and either contracted or stayed stable during treatment, and the rise in clonality at ibrutinib response reflected the expansion of private clonotypes. Lymph node repertoires were not examined, and the timing of sampling was not matched between patients in sustained remission and those whose disease progressed. At baseline, clonality was higher than in age-matched healthy donors and showed a strong correlation with circulating CD8+ T-cell counts.

For TCR beta library preparation, about 2 micrograms of genomic DNA were isolated from cryopreserved PBMCs. Longitudinal blood samples from CLL patients receiving ibrutinib monotherapy were subjected to high-throughput TCR beta sequencing. The patients took part in an open-label, single-center phase 2 trial of ibrutinib monotherapy. With respect to this clone: This receptor's antigen is unknown. Within one base of it there is no much larger clone, and no base qualities were kept.

On a MiSeq, deep resolution sequencing aimed for a depth between 1 in 1 million and 1 in 200,000 T cells, with each clonotype covered about 9.9x on average. The immunoSEQ hsTCRB Kit was used to generate the TCR beta libraries. In the authors' own workflow: The data were analyzed with ImmunoSEQ Analyzer and ImmunoSEQ Data Assistant, and V, D and J gene assignments followed IMGT definitions. Clonality, which ranges from 0 to 1, was calculated as one minus the normalized Shannon entropy of productive rearrangement frequencies. Public clonotype analysis was restricted to overrepresented clonotypes comprising at least 0.05% of each patient's repertoire. Around 12 age-matched healthy donor repertoires from immuneACCESS were used as controls for clonality. Not all clones reach the TCRdb copy of this immuneACCESS table, which keeps in-frame sequences only. Checked studies attribute under half of the gap to unresolved V genes and leave the rest unexplained. For V, J and clone size, that table is used; D and trimming come from the DNA. For this sample the table gives 6,500 to 9,500 clones, of which roughly 84% were detected only once. The ten largest clones represent less than 4% of the sample.

The sequences come from PBMCs, collected before ibrutinib treatment. The receptor was derived from a human donor with chronic lymphocytic leukemia.

The CDR3 loop reads CASSFRSSFSWEQFF. The base sequence is TGTGCCAGCAGCTTTCGATCTAGCTTTAGTTGGGAGCAGTTCTTC. The receptor chain draws on TRBV5-4 and TRBJ2-1; a tentative D call is TRBD2 (5 bases match). The V end loses 2 bases and the J end loses 10 bases, and a stretch of 19 bases separates them. Including cysteine and phenylalanine, the CDR3 has 15 amino acids. The only DNA kept is the CDR3, 45 bases in frame from the first base. The germline V gene (reference sequence) sets CDR1 to SGHNT and CDR2 to YYREEE. Reference TRBV5-4 and TRBJ2-1 proteins supply the regions before and after the CDR3; the full variable domain is: ETGVTQSPTHLIKTRGQQVTLRCSSQSGHNTVSWYQQALGQGPQFIFQYYREEENGRGNFPPRFSGLQFPNYSSELNVNALELDDSALYLCASSFRSSFSWEQFFGPGTRLTVL.